One and the same sample provided the 9 T cell receptor beta chains below, sequenced in a study of preoperative IRX-2 immunotherapy in early breast cancer. Treatment reported: preoperative locoregional IRX-2 cytokine immunotherapy. Profiling relied on immunoSEQ multiplex PCR, and the TCRdb table lists in-frame clones only, not all of them. Here the sample spans about 29,000 clones, around 89% being singletons. This material was collected from a patient treated with IRX-2 immunotherapy. Source of these receptors: a human donor with breast cancer.

The chain carries TRBV9 and TRBJ1-3; no reliable D call. The CDR3 has 13 residues. Trimming cost V 4 bases and J 0 bases, with 5 bases left between them. Germline assignment: CDR1 SGDLS and CDR2 YYNGEE. The CDR3 DNA reads as TGTGCCAGCAGCTCCCCCTCTGGAAACACCATATATTTT. This sequence encodes CASSSPSGNTIYF. Full variable domain (remainder filled in from reference TRBV9 and TRBJ1-3): DSGVTQTPKHLITATGQRVTLRCSPRSGDLSVYWYQQSLDQGLQFLIQYYNGEERAKGNILERFSAQQFPDLHSELNLSSLELGDSALYFCASSSPSGNTIYFGEGSWLTVV.

This chain uses TRBV27 with TRBJ2-1; D tentatively reads TRBD1 or TRBD2 (7 bases each). The CDR3 is 17 amino acids. Trimming left V 0 bases short and J 10 bases short, with 22 bases between. Germline V gene data show CDR1 as MNHEY and CDR2 as SMNVEV (reference sequence). This chain's CDR3 is CASSLSFGDSPGREQFF. The CDR3 coding sequence is TGTGCCAGCAGTTTATCGTTCGGGGACAGCCCCGGGAGGGAGCAGTTCTTC.

This chain connects TRBV18 to TRBJ1-4, with unresolved D. The V end lost 3 bases, the J end lost 7 bases, and 9 bases lay between the germline ends. The CDR3 has 13 amino acids. Per germline, CDR1 KGHSH and CDR2 LQKENI. The CDR3 bases are TGTGCCAGCTCACCCCACGCGGGTGAAAAACTGTTTTTT. This codes for CASSPHAGEKLFF.

The rearrangement joins TRBV10-3 to TRBJ2-5, with 9 bases matching TRBD1. The germline V gene has CDR1 ENHRY and CDR2 SYGVKD. The CDR3 loop spans 15 amino acids. Germline trimming cut 6 bases from V and 5 bases from J; bases unmatched to any gene: 10. CDR3 nucleotides: TGTGCCATCAGGGCTACAGGGGGCGAAGGGGAGACCCAGTACTTC. This codes for CAIRATGGEGETQYF.

The chain joins TRBV5-6 to TRBJ1-2; D perhaps matches TRBD1 (6 bases). V was shortened by 1 base and J by 1 base, with 17 bases between the two germline ends. CDR1 is SGHDT, CDR2 YYEEEE, per germline. This CDR3 has 17 residues. CDR3 amino acids: CASSLNPGTRINYGYTF. CDR3 nucleotide sequence: TGTGCCAGCAGCTTGAACCCCGGGACAAGAATTAACTATGGCTACACCTTC.

V and J are TRBV10-3 and TRBJ1-1; 12 positions match TRBD1. Germline-derived CDR1 and CDR2 are ENHRY and SYGVKD. The CDR3 is 15 residues long. V lost 4 bases, J lost 7 bases, and 7 bases stayed unmatched. CDR3: CAISVYGTGGREAFF. In nucleotides, the CDR3 is TGTGCCATCAGTGTATATGGGACAGGGGGCCGTGAAGCTTTCTTT.

This chain uses TRBV27 with TRBJ2-7; tentatively, D is TRBD1 or TRBD2 (6 bases each). The CDR3 sequence is 13 residues long. V dropped 7 bases and J dropped 4 bases, with 14 bases sitting between them. The germline V gene encodes CDR1 MNHEY and CDR2 SMNVEV (reference sequence). The CDR3, as DNA: TGTGCCAGCAACGGGGGCAACCCGTACGAGCAGTACTTC. It yields the protein CASNGGNPYEQYF.

V usage is TRBV5-1 and J usage is TRBJ1-1; D remains unclear. With 2 bases removed from V and 10 bases from J, the gap between germline ends came to 15 bases. The CDR3 runs 13 residues. CDR1 is SGHRS, CDR2 YFSETQ, per germline. This chain's CDR3 is CASSLGPGSGAFF. The CDR3 DNA reads TGCGCCAGCAGCTTAGGGCCGGGGTCGGGAGCTTTCTTT.

This chain connects TRBV5-4 to TRBJ2-3, with 7 positions matching TRBD2. The CDR3 contains 14 residues. The junction had 6 bases not matched to a gene; V was cut back by 3 bases and J by 5 bases. CDR1 and CDR2 (germline): SGHNT, YYREEE (reference sequence). The CDR3 DNA sequence: TGTGCCAGCAGCTCCACTTGGGGGGGAGATACGCAGTATTTT. Encoded protein: CASSSTWGGDTQYF.